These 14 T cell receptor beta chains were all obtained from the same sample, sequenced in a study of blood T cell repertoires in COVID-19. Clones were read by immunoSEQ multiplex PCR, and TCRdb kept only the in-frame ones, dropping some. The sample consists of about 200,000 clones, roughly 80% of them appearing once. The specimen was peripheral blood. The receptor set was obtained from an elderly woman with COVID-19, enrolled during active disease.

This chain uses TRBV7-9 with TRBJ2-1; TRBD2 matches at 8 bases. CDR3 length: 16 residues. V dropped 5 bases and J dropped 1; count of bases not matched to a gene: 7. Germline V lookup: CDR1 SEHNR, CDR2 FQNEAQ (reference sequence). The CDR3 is CASSPRTSTSYNEQFF. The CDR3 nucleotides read TGTGCCAGCAGCCCTCGGACTAGCACATCCTACAATGAGCAGTTCTTC.

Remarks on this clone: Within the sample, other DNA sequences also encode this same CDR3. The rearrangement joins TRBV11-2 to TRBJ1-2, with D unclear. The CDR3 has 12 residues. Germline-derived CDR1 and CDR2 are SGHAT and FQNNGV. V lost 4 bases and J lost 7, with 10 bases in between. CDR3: CASSSSSSGYTF. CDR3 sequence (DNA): TGTGCCAGCAGCTCCTCCTCTAGTGGCTACACCTTC.

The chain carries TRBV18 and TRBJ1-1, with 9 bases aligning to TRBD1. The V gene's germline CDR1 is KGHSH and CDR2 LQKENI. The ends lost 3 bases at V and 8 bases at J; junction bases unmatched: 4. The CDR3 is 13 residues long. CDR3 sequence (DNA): TGTGCCAGCTCACCGGGACAGGGAGGGGAAGCTTTCTTT. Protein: CASSPGQGGEAFF.

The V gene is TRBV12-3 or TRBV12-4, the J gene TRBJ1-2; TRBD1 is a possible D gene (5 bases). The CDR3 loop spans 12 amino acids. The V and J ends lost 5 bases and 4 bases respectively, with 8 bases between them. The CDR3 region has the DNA TGTGCCAGCAGTAAAGGGGTCTATGGCTACACCTTC. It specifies CASSKGVYGYTF.

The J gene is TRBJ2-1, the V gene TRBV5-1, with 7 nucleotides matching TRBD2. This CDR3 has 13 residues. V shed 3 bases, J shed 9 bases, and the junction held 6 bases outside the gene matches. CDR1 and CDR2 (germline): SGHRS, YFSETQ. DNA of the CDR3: TGCGCCAGCAGCTCTACTAGCGAGGGTGAGCAGTTCTTC. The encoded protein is CASSSTSEGEQFF.

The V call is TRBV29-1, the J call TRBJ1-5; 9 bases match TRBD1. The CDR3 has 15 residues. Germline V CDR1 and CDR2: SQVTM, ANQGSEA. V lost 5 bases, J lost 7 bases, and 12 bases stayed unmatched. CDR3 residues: CSVTVGGTGTQPQHF. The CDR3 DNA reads TGCAGCGTTACGGTTGGGGGGACAGGGACCCAGCCCCAGCATTTT.

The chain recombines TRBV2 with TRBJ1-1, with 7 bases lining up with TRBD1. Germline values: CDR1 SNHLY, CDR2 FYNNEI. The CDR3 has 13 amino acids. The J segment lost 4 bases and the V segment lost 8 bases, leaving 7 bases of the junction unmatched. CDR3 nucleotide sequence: TGTGCCAGCGACCGACAGGGAGGCACTGAAGCTTTCTTT. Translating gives CASDRQGGTEAFF.

CDR3 amino acids: CASSPSGANVLTF. DNA of the CDR3: TGTGCCAGCAGCCCTTCCGGGGCCAACGTCCTGACTTTC. This chain connects TRBV7-2 to TRBJ2-6; no reliable D call. The CDR3 consists of 13 residues. V lost 5 bases and J lost 4, with 6 bases in between. Germline V gene data show CDR1 as SGHTA and CDR2 as FQGNSA.

The CDR3 loop is CAWSVSTWEGYTF. The CDR3 nucleotides are TGTGCCTGGAGTGTTAGTACGTGGGAGGGCTACACCTTC. The rearrangement uses TRBV30 and TRBJ1-2; unclear D gene. The V gene's germline CDR1 is GTSNPN and CDR2 SVGIG (reference sequence). Trimming removed 0 bases from V and 8 bases from J, with 13 bases in between. The CDR3 is 13 amino acids.

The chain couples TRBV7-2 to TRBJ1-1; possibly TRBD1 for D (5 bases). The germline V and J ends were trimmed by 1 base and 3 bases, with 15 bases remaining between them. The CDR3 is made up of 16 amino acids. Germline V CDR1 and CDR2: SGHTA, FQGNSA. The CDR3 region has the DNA TGTGCCAGCAGCTTAGGGTACGGGGGGGTTCACACTGAAGCTTTCTTT. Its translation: CASSLGYGGVHTEAFF.

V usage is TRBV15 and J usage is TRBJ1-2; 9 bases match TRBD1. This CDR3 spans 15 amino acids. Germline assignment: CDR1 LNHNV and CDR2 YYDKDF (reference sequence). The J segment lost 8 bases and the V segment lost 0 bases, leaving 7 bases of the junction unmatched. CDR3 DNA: TGTGCCACCAGCAGAGATAAGGGGACAGGGCCCGGCTACACCTTC. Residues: CATSRDKGTGPGYTF. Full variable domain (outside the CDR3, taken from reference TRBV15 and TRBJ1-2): DAMVIQNPRYQVTQFGKPVTLSCSQTLNHNVMYWYQQKSSQAPKLLFHYYDKDFNNEADTPDNFQSRRPNTSFCFLDIRSPGLGDTAMYLCATSRDKGTGPGYTFGSGTRLTVV.

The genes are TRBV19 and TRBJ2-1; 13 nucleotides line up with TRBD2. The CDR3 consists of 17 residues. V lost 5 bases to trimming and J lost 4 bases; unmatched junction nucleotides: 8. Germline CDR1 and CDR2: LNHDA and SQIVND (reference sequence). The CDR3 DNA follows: TGTGCCAGTAGTCGCCGACTAGCGGGGGGCCTATACAATGAGCAGTTCTTC. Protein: CASSRRLAGGLYNEQFF.

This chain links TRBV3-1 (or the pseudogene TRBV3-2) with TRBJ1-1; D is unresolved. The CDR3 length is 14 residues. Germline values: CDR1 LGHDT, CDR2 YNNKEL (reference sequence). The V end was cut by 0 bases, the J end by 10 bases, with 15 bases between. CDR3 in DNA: TGTGCCAGCAGCCAAGATGGAAGCGGACGGCGAGCTTTCTTT. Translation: CASSQDGSGRRAFF.

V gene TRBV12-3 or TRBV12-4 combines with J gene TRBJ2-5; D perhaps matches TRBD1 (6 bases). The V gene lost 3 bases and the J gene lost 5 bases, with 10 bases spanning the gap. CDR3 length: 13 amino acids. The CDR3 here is CASSFAGGETQYF. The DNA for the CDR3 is TGTGCCAGCAGTTTCGCTGGGGGCGAGACCCAGTACTTC.